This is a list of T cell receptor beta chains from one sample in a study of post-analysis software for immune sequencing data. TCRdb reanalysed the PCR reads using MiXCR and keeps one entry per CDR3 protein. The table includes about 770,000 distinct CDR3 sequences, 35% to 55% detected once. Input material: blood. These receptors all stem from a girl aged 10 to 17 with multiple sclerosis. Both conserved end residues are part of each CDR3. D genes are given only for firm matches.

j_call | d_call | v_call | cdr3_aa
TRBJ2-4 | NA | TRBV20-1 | CSASGGRTGDLAKNIQYF
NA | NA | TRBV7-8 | CASSLDGRQAQETQYF
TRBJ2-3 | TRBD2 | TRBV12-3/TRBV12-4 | CASSFTTSGFDTQYF
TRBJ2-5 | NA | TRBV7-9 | CASSPVPRDYQETQYF
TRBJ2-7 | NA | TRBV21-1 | CASSMRTSGRARNEQYF
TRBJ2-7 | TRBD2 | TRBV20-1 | CSARTSGPYEQYF
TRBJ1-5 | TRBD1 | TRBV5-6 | CASSQRRGQGFYSNQPQHF
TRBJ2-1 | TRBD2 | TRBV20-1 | CSARGRTSSRNEQFF
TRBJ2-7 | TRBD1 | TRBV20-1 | CSALAGTGRHEQYF
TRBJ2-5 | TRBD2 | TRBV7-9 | CASSYKQRRGRGETQYF
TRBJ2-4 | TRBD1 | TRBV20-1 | CSAGDRGKNIQYF
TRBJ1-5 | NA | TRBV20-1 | CSARPRGAYSNQPQHF
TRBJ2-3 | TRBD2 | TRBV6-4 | CASSEAGVTDTQYF
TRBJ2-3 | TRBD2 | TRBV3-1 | CASSPRAGAGDTQYF
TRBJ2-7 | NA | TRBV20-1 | CSARDPSTSTYEQYF
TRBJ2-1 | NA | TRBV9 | CASSAALAYEQFF
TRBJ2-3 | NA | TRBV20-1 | CSAQADTQYF
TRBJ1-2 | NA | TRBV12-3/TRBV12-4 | CASSSRSRNYGYTF